The sequence of this TCR beta chain was determined in a study of CD8 T cell repertoires and HIV-1 epitope variants. Germline V gene sequence: CDR1 WNHNN, CDR2 SYGVQD (reference sequence). V lost 0 bases, J lost 0 bases, and 20 bases lay in between. The CDR3 length is 20 residues. Details on this clone: The antigen is unknown.

The repertoire was sequenced with immunoSEQ multiplex PCR; TCRdb's copy has only in-frame clones and lacks some. The sample includes over 4,000 clones, around 63% of them seen just once. The sequenced sample was cultured CD8+ T cells derived from PBMCs. The rearrangement joins TRBV10-1 to TRBJ1-4, with a weak D call TRBD1 (5 bases). This TCR derives from a male donor with HIV. The CDR3 nucleotides are TGCGCCAGCAGTGAGTCGACTCGGACAAACAACTTTGCAACTAATGAAAAACTGTTTTTT. This translates into CASSESTRTNNFATNEKLFF.